This passage covers 14 T cell receptor beta chains from one sample sequenced in a study of blood T cell repertoires in COVID-19. Sequenced by immunoSEQ multiplex PCR; TCRdb stores in-frame clones only, minus some. The repertoire has tens of thousands of clones, 90% to 95% of them found once; the top ten carry about 32%. The sequencing sample was made of peripheral blood. The receptors originated from a man aged 65 to 85 with active COVID-19.

The chain combines TRBV18 with TRBJ2-6; TRBD2 matches 7 bases. The CDR3 contains 17 residues. The V gene's germline CDR1 is KGHSH and CDR2 LQKENI. V lost 1 base, J lost 0 bases, and 3 bases stayed unmatched. CDR3 sequence reads: CASSPLGRASGANVLTF. The CDR3 DNA sequence: TGTGCCAGCTCACCACTAGGGAGGGCCTCTGGGGCCAACGTCCTGACTTTC.

This rearrangement joins TRBV6-6 to TRBJ2-5, with D unclear. The CDR3 loop spans 15 amino acids. V shed 4 bases and J shed 1 base, with 13 bases lying between them. CDR1 is MNHNY, CDR2 SVGAGI, per germline (reference sequence). The CDR3 nucleotides are TGTGCCAGCAGTTCGATGACCGGGTTCCAAGAGACCCAGTACTTC. Translated, it gives CASSSMTGFQETQYF.

This chain links TRBV5-1 with TRBJ2-2, with 8 bases aligning to TRBD1. With V trimmed by 2 bases and J by 6 bases, 3 bases remained unmatched. The CDR3 covers 14 residues. CDR1 and CDR2 (germline): SGHRS, YFSETQ. The CDR3 reads CASSFWTGPGELFF. CDR3 sequence (DNA): TGCGCCAGCAGCTTCTGGACAGGGCCCGGGGAGCTGTTTTTT.

The V gene is TRBV6-1, the J gene TRBJ2-5; the D gene is possibly TRBD1 (5 bases). The germline gives CDR1 MNHNS, CDR2 SASEGT. This CDR3 region has 15 residues. The germline V and J ends were trimmed by 3 bases and 7 bases, with 18 bases remaining between them. CDR3 residues: CASSESIVRRGTQYF. The DNA of the CDR3 is TGTGCCAGCAGTGAGTCGATTGTGAGAAGGGGGACCCAGTACTTC.

The chain uses TRBV27 and TRBJ2-2, with 10 bases lining up with TRBD2. With V trimmed by 8 bases and J by 6 bases, 9 bases remained unmatched. The length of the CDR3 is 15 residues. Germline CDR1 MNHEY, CDR2 SMNVEV (reference sequence). The CDR3 DNA follows: TGTGCCAGCGGAGATAGCGGGAGGATCGCCGGGGAGCTGTTTTTT. Protein product: CASGDSGRIAGELFF.

The chain's CDR3 is CASSLSGSIATNEKLFF. CDR3 DNA sequence: TGTGCCAGCAGCTTATCAGGGTCGATAGCAACTAATGAAAAACTGTTTTTT. The chain is built from TRBV7-8 and TRBJ1-4; the D gene is possibly TRBD1 (5 bases). The CDR3 loop spans 17 amino acids. The V end was cut by 2 bases, the J end by 0 bases, with 13 bases between. Germline CDR1 reads SGHVS; CDR2 reads FQNEAQ.

This clone was recorded once. CDR3 coding DNA: TGTGCCAGCAGTATTGGGTCGGACAGACCCTATAGCAATCAGCCCCAGCATTTT. Amino acid sequence: CASSIGSDRPYSNQPQHF. The J gene is TRBJ1-5, the V gene TRBV28; D may be TRBD1 (6 bases). The germline CDR1 and CDR2 sequences are MDHEN and SYDVKM. Trimming removed 5 bases from V and 0 bases from J, with 20 bases in between. This CDR3 is built from 18 residues. Together with reference TRBV28 and TRBJ1-5, the CDR3 gives the full variable domain: DVKVTQSSRYLVKRTGEKVFLECVQDMDHENMFWYRQDPGLGLRLIYFSYDVKMKEKGDIPEGYSVSREKKERFSLILESASTNQTSMYLCASSIGSDRPYSNQPQHFGDGTRLSIL.

The genes are TRBV29-1 and TRBJ2-7; D not resolved. The CDR3 is 12 amino acids. Germline CDR1 reads SQVTM; CDR2 reads ANQGSEA. V lost 5 bases and J lost 6, with 14 bases in between. For the CDR3, the DNA is TGCAGCGTTAGATTGCAAGCGTCCGAGCAGTACTTC. This translates into CSVRLQASEQYF.

The chain carries TRBV9 and TRBJ2-3, with 7 bases matching TRBD2. Germline CDR1 SGDLS, CDR2 YYNGEE. The V segment lost 4 bases and the J segment 6 bases; nucleotides outside the gene matches: 14. The CDR3 covers 16 residues. CDR3 in DNA: TGTGCCAGCAGCTCTGGGGTCGGGACTAAGGTGGATACGCAGTATTTT. Encoded protein: CASSSGVGTKVDTQYF.

The chain links TRBV5-6 to TRBJ2-5; D is perhaps TRBD1 (5 bases). The CDR3 extends over 14 amino acids. Per germline, CDR1 SGHDT and CDR2 YYEEEE. The V and J ends lost 2 bases and 5 bases respectively, with 13 bases between them. CDR3 nucleotides: TGTGCCAGCAGCTTCGACTGGGCAGGGGAGACCCAGTACTTC. Translation gives CASSFDWAGETQYF.

The chain combines TRBV5-4 with TRBJ2-5, with D maybe TRBD1 (5 bases). Trimming stripped 2 bases from V and 5 bases from J, with 10 bases between. Germline V gives CDR1 SGHNT, CDR2 YYREEE (reference sequence). The CDR3 loop spans 13 amino acids. The CDR3 nucleotides read TGTGCCAGCAGCTTTGACAGTAGGGAGACCCAGTACTTC. It codes for CASSFDSRETQYF.

The rearrangement links TRBV7-9 to TRBJ1-1; D is ambiguous. Deletions cut 0 bases from V and 5 bases from J, with 4 bases between. CDR3 size: 12 residues. Per germline, CDR1 SEHNR and CDR2 FQNEAQ (reference sequence). The CDR3 coding sequence is TGTGCCAGCAGCTTAGCCCCAACTGAAGCTTTCTTT. Translation: CASSLAPTEAFF.

This clone was counted a single time. J is TRBJ2-2 and V is TRBV5-1; D not certain. Trimming removed 2 bases from V and 6 bases from J, with 14 bases in between. The CDR3 is 15 residues long. CDR1 is SGHRS and CDR2 is YFSETQ in the germline V gene. CDR3 nucleotides: TGCGCCAGCAGCTTCCTTCGAGGAGCTCCCGGGGAGCTGTTTTTT. Encoded protein: CASSFLRGAPGELFF.

V gene TRBV5-5 combines with J gene TRBJ1-2; D gene ambiguous. Per the germline V gene, CDR1 is SGHKS and CDR2 is YYEKEE (reference sequence). The CDR3 has 13 amino acids. Between the trimmed V and J ends, which lost 1 base and 2 bases, there was a span of 6 bases. CDR3 residues: CASSLSRNYGYTF. CDR3 sequence (DNA): TGTGCCAGCAGCTTGTCCCGGAACTATGGCTACACCTTC.